This TCR beta chain was captured in a study of blood T cell repertoires in COVID-19. V lost 0 bases, J lost 4 bases, and 9 bases lay in between. Germline-derived CDR1 and CDR2 are LGHNA and YNFKEQ. The CDR3 has 14 residues. All enrollees were roughly 18 to 89 years old and from under 25 US areas. Each participant's cohort was designated according to participant-reported clinical history. Original processing methods: Reference gene primers were amplified, and this amplification served to estimate nucleated cell counts. Clones were sequenced by immunoSEQ multiplex PCR, and TCRdb holds only the in-frame ones, with some missing. Clone size and the V and J calls come from that table; the DNA yielded D and trimming. Here the sample spans fewer than 350,000 clones, around 90% being singletons.

This sequence joins TRBV4-2 and TRBJ1-2, with no clear D. The sample comprised PBMCs or T cells enriched from blood (not recorded which). The clonotype was recovered from a woman aged 18-29 years with acute COVID-19. The CDR3, as DNA: TGTGCCAGCAGCCAAGATCGAGGAGGCTATGGCTACACCTTC. Translation: CASSQDRGGYGYTF.